This section outlines one T cell receptor beta chain sequence together with its context. Method: immunoSEQ multiplex PCR; TCRdb's copy keeps in-frame clones and lacks some. The sample has about 83,000 clones; approximately 90% are singletons. This sample is part of a study of blood T cell repertoires in COVID-19. Across the whole study: COVID-19 samples from acute and convalescent phases originated in the United States, Italy and Spain.

This clonotype was obtained from a woman aged 45-59 years with active or convalescent COVID-19. Sequencing was done on a sample of peripheral blood.

The CDR3: CASSLSGTGNIQYF. The CDR3 DNA is TGTGCCAGCAGCTTATCGGGGACAGGGAACATTCAGTACTTC. The chain uses TRBV7-3 and TRBJ2-4, with 9 bases lining up with TRBD1. Per the germline V gene, CDR1 is SGHTA and CDR2 is FQGTGA. After removal of 2 bases from V and 7 bases from J, the junction contained 3 bases not matched to a gene. The CDR3 is 14 amino acids.